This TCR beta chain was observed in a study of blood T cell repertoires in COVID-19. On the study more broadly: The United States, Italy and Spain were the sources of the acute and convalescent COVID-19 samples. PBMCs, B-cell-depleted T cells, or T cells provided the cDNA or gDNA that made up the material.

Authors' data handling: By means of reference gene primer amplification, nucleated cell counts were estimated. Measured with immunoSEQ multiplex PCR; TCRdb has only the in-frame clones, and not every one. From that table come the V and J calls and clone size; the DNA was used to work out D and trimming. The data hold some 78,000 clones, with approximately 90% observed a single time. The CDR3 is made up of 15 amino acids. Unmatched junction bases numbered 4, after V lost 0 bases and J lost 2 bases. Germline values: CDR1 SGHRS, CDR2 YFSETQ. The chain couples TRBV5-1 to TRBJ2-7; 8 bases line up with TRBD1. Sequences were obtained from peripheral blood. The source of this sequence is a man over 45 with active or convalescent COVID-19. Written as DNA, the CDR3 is TGCGCCAGCAGCTTGGCGCGGACAGGGACCTACGAGCAGTACTTC. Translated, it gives CASSLARTGTYEQYF.